This T cell receptor beta chain was observed in a study of T cells in Graves' hyperthyroidism and ophthalmopathy (dated by TCRdb to about 2019). About the full investigation: TCR V-J signatures able to tell the groups apart were searched for in a discovery cohort of approximately 95 patients, of whom 43 had Graves' ophthalmopathy and 55 to 65 had stable Graves' hyperthyroidism. Whether ophthalmopathy could be predicted prospectively was tested in an independent validation cohort made up of under 20 hyperthyroidism patients plus 17 patients who later progressed to ophthalmopathy. The paper describes TCR Vbeta CDR3 sequencing of 135 peripheral blood samples, made up of under 50 ophthalmopathy patients, approximately 73 hyperthyroidism patients and around 17 progressor patients. In addition, the study compared T-cell repertoires in thyroid tissue and in blood from six Graves' hyperthyroidism patients. After sampling, hyperthyroidism patients received methimazole starting at 30 mg daily, and ophthalmopathy patients received high-dose intravenous methylprednisolone. The roughly 100 discovery patients were randomly divided into training and test sets at a 7:3 ratio. The paper as a whole reports these results and caveats: Most expanded thyroid clonotypes (frequency above 0.001) were also detected in blood, a finding suggesting that blood repertoires may reflect thyroid immune responses. During validation, the model predicted progression to ophthalmopathy a median of approximately 6 months ahead of onset, with roughly 65% sensitivity and more than 72% specificity. Sample size was not statistically predetermined, and blinding of investigators to group allocation was not performed. In cross-validation, a model built on a 13 V-J signature told ophthalmopathy apart from stable hyperthyroidism with approximately 90% sensitivity and about 81% specificity, and in testing the same model reached 80%/75%.

CDR1 and CDR2, looked up from the germline V gene, are SNHLY and FYNNEI. Trimming removed 8 bases from V and 11 bases from J; the gene matches leave 8 bases unexplained. Its CDR3 holds 11 amino acids, cysteine through phenylalanine. Only CDR3 DNA remains: 33 bases, in frame from the first base. As concerns this clonotype: The clone's antigen remains unknown. No base-level quality is on record; no much larger clone is a single base apart.

The TCR beta CDR3 regions were amplified from the RNA transcripts. For the first round of RT-PCR on the TCR CDR3, the HTBI primer set was used together with the Qiagen OneStep RT-PCR kit. A second multiplex PCR round built the libraries, followed by size selection and purification. Sequencing of the libraries was done on an Illumina HiSeq2000 using paired-end 100 bp reads. As for the original processing: Raw data were processed with SOAPnuke, discarding reads with adapters, uncalled bases, mean Phred below 15, or no exact constant-primer or identifier match. COPE v1.2.5 was used to merge the high-quality paired reads, and each unique nucleotide sequence was defined as a clonotype. MiTCR v1.1 was used to align the clonotypes against IMGT TRBV, TRBD and TRBJ reference segments. The analysis was restricted to V-J combinations with a frequency above 0.0001, which together covered 99% to 99.2% of the repertoires. A TCS score was defined as the ratio between F50 (clonal expansion) and ExV (chaos), using BLOSUM62-based TCRdist between CDR3 peptides within each V-J. Welch's t-statistics and random forest reduced around 550 V-J features to 10 to 15, which were used in a naive Bayes classifier (R e1071). The Morisita-Horn index was used to measure how similar the thyroid and blood repertoires were. The public reads were quality trimmed at Q25 with fastp and then assembled into clones with MiXCR by TCRdb, keeping productive beta chains. Rows are unified per CDR3 protein, each entry keeping the most common DNA and genes. Clone size and V and J calls follow TCRdb, not the original study. A total of more than 500,000 distinct CDR3 sequences appear in this sample, around 45% of them only once. Around 20% of the sample is taken by the ten largest.

Patients with uncontrolled infections, other autoimmune diseases, pregnancy or lactation were excluded. Diagnoses were established on the basis of clinical symptoms, serum thyroxine and TRAb, thyroid ultrasound, and orbital computed tomography. Total RNA was extracted using Trizol reagent, and RNA quality was assessed on an Agilent 2100 Bioanalyzer. The specimen was peripheral blood or thyroid tissue (not recorded which). The chain is assembled from TRBV2 and TRBJ1-1; 7 middle bases align to TRBD1. This TCR was recovered from an adult woman with Graves' disease, either hyperthyroidism or ophthalmopathy (not recorded which). In nucleotides, the sequence is TGTGCCAGCGACCTCCAGGGGGACGCTTTCTTT. It translates as CASDLQGDAFF.